Below are 18 T cell receptor beta chains sequenced from a single sample in a study of CD8 T cells in Susac syndrome. An amount of RNA that ranged from roughly 0.5 to 1 ug was reverse transcribed with random hexamers. TCRdb re-derived calls from the immunoSEQ multiplex PCR reads in MiXCR, one entry per CDR3 protein. The sample yields around 230,000 distinct CDR3 sequences, 95% seen once. The sample comprised CD4+ T cells from PBMCs. The receptors were sampled from a human donor with multiple sclerosis.

The chain is built from TRBV7-8 and TRBJ2-3; D is perhaps TRBD1 (6 bases). CDR1 and CDR2 (germline): SGHVS, FQNEAQ. The CDR3 length is 14 residues. V lost 3 bases and J lost 4, with 11 bases in between. The CDR3 sequence is CASSLGRGADTQYF. As DNA, the CDR3 is TGTGCCAGCAGCTTGGGCAGGGGTGCAGATACGCAGTATTTT. Supplemented by reference TRBV7-8 and TRBJ2-3, the full variable domain reads GAGVSQSPRYKVAKRGQDVALRCDPISGHVSLFWYQQALGQGPEFLTYFQNEAQLDKSGLPSDRFFAERPEGSVSTLKIQRTQQEDSAVYLCASSLGRGADTQYFGPGTRLTVL.

V and J are TRBV29-1 and TRBJ1-1; no reliable D call. The CDR3 sequence is 15 residues long. Germline CDR1 is SQVTM and CDR2 is ANQGSEA. Between the trimmed V and J ends, which lost 3 bases and 3 bases, there was a span of 17 bases. CDR3 nucleotide sequence: TGCAGCGTTGACGACGACGGGTGGAAGGACACTGAAGCTTTCTTT. It translates to CSVDDDGWKDTEAFF.

The chain joins TRBV20-1 to TRBJ2-1, with a weak D call TRBD1 (5 bases). Germline CDR1 and CDR2: DFQATT and SNEGSKA (reference sequence). Trimming pared 3 bases from V and 12 bases from J, leaving 18 bases between. This CDR3 has 13 amino acids. Here the CDR3 DNA reads TGCAGTGCTAGTCGGAACCAAGGGGCCGGGCAGTTCTTC. Protein: CSASRNQGAGQFF.

The chain couples TRBV29-1 to TRBJ1-3; D may be TRBD1 (5 bases). The germline V gene encodes CDR1 SQVTM and CDR2 ANQGSEA. V was shortened by 3 bases and J by 2 bases, with 11 bases between the two germline ends. This CDR3 is built from 14 residues. CDR3 bases: TGCAGCGTTGACATGGGGGGGGCTGGAAACACCATATATTTT. Its translation is CSVDMGGAGNTIYF.

The chain uses TRBV29-1 and TRBJ2-1; D unresolved. The V end was cut by 5 bases, the J end by 5 bases, with 4 bases between. The CDR3 spans 10 residues. Germline CDR1 reads SQVTM; CDR2 reads ANQGSEA. CDR3 residues: CSVQHNEQFF. The CDR3 bases are TGCAGCGTTCAACACAATGAGCAGTTCTTC.

J is TRBJ2-7 and V is TRBV7-2; TRBD2 agrees at 9 bases. CDR1 is SGHTA and CDR2 is FQGNSA in the germline V gene. Germline trimming cut 3 bases from V and 0 bases from J; bases unmatched to any gene: 6. This CDR3 has 16 residues. DNA for the CDR3: TGTGCCAGCAGCTTCACTAGCGGGTCGAGCTCCTACGAGCAGTACTTC. Protein product: CASSFTSGSSSYEQYF.

The gene calls are TRBV11-2 and TRBJ2-4; D gene unclear. The CDR3 consists of 15 residues. V dropped 5 bases and J dropped 7 bases, with 18 bases sitting between them. Germline assignment: CDR1 SGHAT and CDR2 FQNNGV. The CDR3 here is CASSRRGRDDNIQYF. CDR3 nucleotide sequence: TGTGCCAGCAGCCGAAGAGGAAGGGATGACAACATTCAGTACTTC. The whole variable domain, remainder taken from reference TRBV11-2 and TRBJ2-4, is EAGVAQSPRYKIIEKRQSVAFWCNPISGHATLYWYQQILGQGPKLLIQFQNNGVVDDSQLPKDRFSAERLKGVDSTLKIQPAKLEDSAVYLCASSRRGRDDNIQYFGAGTRLSVL.

DNA for the CDR3: TGCAGTGCTAGAGTCCCGGGACTCAACTACAATGAGCAGTTCTTC. It specifies CSARVPGLNYNEQFF. The chain carries TRBV20-1 and TRBJ2-1, with D maybe TRBD2 (6 bases). V was clipped by 1 base and J by 3 bases, with 13 bases between them. Germline values: CDR1 DFQATT, CDR2 SNEGSKA (reference sequence). This CDR3 has 15 amino acids.

The chain combines TRBV3-1 with TRBJ2-1; D might be TRBD1 or TRBD2, each matching 5 bases. This CDR3 comprises 14 residues. Between the trimmed V and J ends, which lost 3 bases and 11 bases, there was a span of 17 bases. Germline V gene sequence: CDR1 LGHDT, CDR2 YNNKEL (reference sequence). In DNA form, the CDR3 reads TGTGCCAGCAGCCACCGTCCATCGGGACGGCAGCAGTTCTTC. It yields the protein CASSHRPSGRQQFF.

The CDR3 is CASSLVTETQYF. CDR3 DNA: TGTGCCAGCAGCTTAGTGACAGAGACCCAGTACTTC. The chain employs TRBV7-6 and TRBJ2-5; D uncertain. CDR1 and CDR2 from the germline V gene are SGHVS and FNYEAQ. The CDR3 runs to 12 residues. Trimming shortened V by 1 base and J by 4 bases, and 4 bases separated the two germline ends. The full variable domain, completed using reference TRBV7-6 and TRBJ2-5, is GAGVSQSPRYKVTKRGQDVALRCDPISGHVSLYWYRQALGQGPEFLTYFNYEAQQDKSGLPNDRFSAERPEGSISTLTIQRTEQRDSAMYRCASSLVTETQYFGPGTRLLVL.

V gene TRBV3-1 combines with J gene TRBJ2-7; D gene uncertain. V was shortened by 3 bases and J by 3 bases, with 6 bases between the two germline ends. This CDR3 region has 12 residues. CDR1 is LGHDT, CDR2 YNNKEL, per germline (reference sequence). The DNA of the CDR3 is TGTGCCAGCAGCCATCCTGGCTACGAGCAGTACTTC. Amino acid sequence: CASSHPGYEQYF.

This clonotype was observed a single time. V and J are TRBV29-1 and TRBJ1-3; D not certain. This CDR3 is 14 amino acids long. V lost 3 bases and J lost 7, with 16 bases in between. Germline CDR1 SQVTM, CDR2 ANQGSEA. The chain's CDR3 is CSVDSFGLGNTIYF. Here the CDR3 DNA reads TGCAGCGTTGATTCGTTCGGCTTGGGGAACACCATATATTTT.

V and J are TRBV4-2 and TRBJ1-1, with a tentative D call TRBD1 (5 bases). Trimming took off 0 bases at V and 3 bases at J, with 11 bases between the two ends. Per the germline V gene, CDR1 is LGHNA and CDR2 is YNFKEQ. CDR3 length: 15 amino acids. The CDR3 spells CASSQDGAGDTEAFF. CDR3 coding DNA: TGTGCCAGCAGCCAAGATGGGGCGGGGGACACTGAAGCTTTCTTT.

The chain couples TRBV20-1 to TRBJ1-4; D not resolved. The ends were cut back, 1 base at V and 7 bases at J, with 4 bases in the middle. Germline CDR1 and CDR2: DFQATT and SNEGSKA (reference sequence). The CDR3 totals 11 residues. CDR3 DNA: TGCAGTGCTAGAGTCCTTGAAAAACTGTTTTTT. This translates into CSARVLEKLFF.

The CDR3 spells CASSPELLAGGWYNEQFF. CDR3 DNA sequence: TGTGCCAGCAGCCCCGAGTTGCTAGCGGGAGGGTGGTACAATGAGCAGTTCTTC. V gene TRBV28 combines with J gene TRBJ2-1; TRBD2 matches at 12 bases. Losses at the gene ends were 6 bases for V and 4 bases for J; bases not matched to a gene: 13. The CDR3 loop spans 18 amino acids. Germline V gene data show CDR1 as MDHEN and CDR2 as SYDVKM.

The gene calls are TRBV12-3 or TRBV12-4 and TRBJ1-2; the D is unclear. Trimming shortened V by 5 bases and J by 5 bases, and 9 bases separated the two germline ends. The CDR3 sequence is 12 residues long. The DNA of the CDR3 is TGTGCCAGCAGTAGGGATGCTTATGGCTACACCTTC. It yields the protein CASSRDAYGYTF.

This chain links TRBV3-1 with TRBJ2-1; 8 bases align to TRBD1. The CDR3 sequence is 16 residues long. Germline lookup yields CDR1 LGHDT and CDR2 YNNKEL (reference sequence). The V gene end was trimmed by 0 bases and the J gene end by 7 bases; junction bases not matched to a gene: 8. CDR3 loop: CASSQDRRGRNNEQFF. CDR3 sequence (DNA): TGTGCCAGCAGCCAAGATCGCAGGGGGCGAAATAATGAGCAGTTCTTC.

The rearrangement links TRBV5-1 to TRBJ2-1; TRBD1 might be the D (5 bases). This CDR3 region has 16 residues. Germline CDR1 SGHRS, CDR2 YFSETQ. V lost 4 bases to trimming and J lost 7 bases, with 21 bases between them. In DNA form, the CDR3 reads TGCGCCAGCAGCGTGCGCCCCGGCACAGGAGAGAATGAGCAGTTCTTC. Protein sequence: CASSVRPGTGENEQFF.